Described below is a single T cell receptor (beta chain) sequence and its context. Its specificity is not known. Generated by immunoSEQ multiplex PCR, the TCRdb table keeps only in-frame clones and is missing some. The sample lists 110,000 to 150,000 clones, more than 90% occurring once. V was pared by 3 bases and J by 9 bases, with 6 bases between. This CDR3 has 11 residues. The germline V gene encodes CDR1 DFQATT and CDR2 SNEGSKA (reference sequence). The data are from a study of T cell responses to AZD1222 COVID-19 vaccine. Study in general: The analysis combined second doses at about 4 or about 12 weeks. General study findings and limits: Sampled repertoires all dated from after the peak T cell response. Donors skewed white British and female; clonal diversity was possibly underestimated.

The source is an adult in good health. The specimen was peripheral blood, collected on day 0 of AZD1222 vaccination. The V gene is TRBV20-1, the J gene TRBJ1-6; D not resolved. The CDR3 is CSASLGSPLHF. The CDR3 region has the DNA TGCAGTGCTAGTCTAGGTTCACCCCTCCACTTT.